These 12 T cell receptor beta chains came from one sample sequenced in a study of radiotherapy plus CTLA-4 blockade in lung cancer. Generated by immunoSEQ multiplex PCR, the TCRdb table keeps only in-frame clones and is missing some. This table holds some 94,000 clones, around 83% found once. Source: peripheral blood, taken from a patient treated with radiotherapy plus ipilimumab. These receptors came from a human donor with non-small cell lung cancer that progressed on radiotherapy plus ipilimumab.

V gene TRBV6-5 combines with J gene TRBJ2-7; unclear D gene. Between the trimmed V and J ends, which lost 6 bases and 7 bases, there was a span of 16 bases. Germline V CDR1 and CDR2: MNHEY, SVGAGI. This CDR3 has 13 amino acids. This CDR3 is CASRSYGLGEQYF. The CDR3 DNA sequence: TGTGCCAGCAGGAGTTACGGGTTGGGGGAGCAGTACTTC.

Of note for this clone: Distinct nucleotide sequences in the sample also encode this CDR3. The chain has TRBV5-6 and TRBJ2-7; D remains unclear. The length of the CDR3 is 11 residues. Germline CDR1 reads SGHDT; CDR2 reads YYEEEE. Trimming removed 1 base at V and 5 bases at J, with 4 bases between. DNA of the CDR3: TGTGCCAGCAGCTTGAGTGACGAGCAGTACTTC. Translated: CASSLSDEQYF.

This chain links TRBV7-8 with TRBJ1-5, with 7 bases fitting TRBD1. Germline-derived CDR1 and CDR2 are SGHVS and FQNEAQ. The J segment lost 4 bases and the V segment lost 5 bases, leaving 5 bases of the junction unmatched. This CDR3 has 14 residues. The DNA for the CDR3 is TGTGCCAGCAGCCCCGGGACAGTGAATCAGCCCCAGCATTTT. Encoded protein: CASSPGTVNQPQHF.

The chain is built from TRBV5-1 and TRBJ2-1, with D perhaps being TRBD1 or TRBD2 (6 bases each). The CDR3 totals 14 residues. Germline CDR1 and CDR2: SGHRS and YFSETQ. Trimming removed 0 bases from V and 9 bases from J, with 13 bases in between. The CDR3 region is CASSLEGGYAEQFF. The CDR3 bases are TGCGCCAGCAGCTTGGAAGGGGGGTATGCTGAGCAGTTCTTC.

A few counts support this clone. V usage is TRBV7-2 and J usage is TRBJ2-7; 8 bases are a match to TRBD1. The CDR3 extends over 15 amino acids. The germline V gene has CDR1 SGHTA and CDR2 FQGNSA. The V gene end was trimmed by 3 bases and the J gene end by 5 bases; junction bases not matched to a gene: 9. As DNA, the CDR3 is TGTGCCAGCAGCTTTCCGGGACAGGCGGTCAACGAGCAGTACTTC. Its protein is CASSFPGQAVNEQYF.

In nucleotides, the CDR3 is TGTGCCACATCAGGTGGGGGAATAGGGGCCTCTAATGAAAAACTGTTTTTT. It yields the protein CATSGGGIGASNEKLFF. The chain employs TRBV19 and TRBJ1-4, with D possibly TRBD1 on 5 matching bases. V shed 10 bases and J shed 3 bases, with 24 bases lying between them. Germline-derived CDR1 and CDR2 are LNHDA and SQIVND (reference sequence). The length of the CDR3 is 17 residues.

The chain joins TRBV9 to TRBJ2-5; 10 nucleotides line up with TRBD2. The CDR3 runs to 15 residues. Germline CDR1 SGDLS, CDR2 YYNGEE. Trimming removed 0 bases from V and 3 bases from J; junction bases left unmatched: 2. As DNA, the CDR3 is TGTGCCAGCAGCGTAGAAACTAGCGGGAAAGAGACCCAGTACTTC. The encoded protein is CASSVETSGKETQYF.

This clone came up once. The V call is TRBV13, the J call TRBJ1-2, with 11 bases aligning to TRBD1. Per germline, CDR1 PRHDT and CDR2 FYEKMQ (reference sequence). The CDR3 is 15 residues long. The V and J ends lost 5 bases and 4 bases, in that order; junction bases with no gene match: 6. The DNA of the CDR3 is TGTGCCAGCAGCGCGGACAGGGGGCGAAGCTATGGCTACACCTTC. Residues: CASSADRGRSYGYTF. Full variable domain (remainder filled in from reference TRBV13 and TRBJ1-2): AAGVIQSPRHLIKEKRETATLKCYPIPRHDTVYWYQQGPGQDPQFLISFYEKMQSDKGSIPDRFSAQQFSDYHSELNMSSLELGDSALYFCASSADRGRSYGYTFGSGTRLTVV.

This clone has just one count. The chain uses TRBV5-4 and TRBJ1-5, with TRBD1 identical over 7 bases. CDR1 is SGHNT and CDR2 is YYREEE in the germline V gene (reference sequence). V shed 4 bases, J shed 6 bases, and the junction held 7 bases outside the gene matches. CDR3 length equals 14 residues. CDR3: CASSPDRVGQPQHF. The CDR3, as DNA: TGTGCCAGCAGCCCTGACAGGGTCGGTCAGCCCCAGCATTTT.

This clone appeared a single time. The CDR3 DNA sequence: TGTGCCAGCAGCATTAGCGGGTCGGCCAAAAACATTCAGTACTTC. Translation gives CASSISGSAKNIQYF. The genes are TRBV6-1 and TRBJ2-4; 7 bases fit TRBD2. The junction had 6 bases not matched to a gene; V was cut back by 6 bases and J by 1 base. The CDR3 has 15 residues. The germline CDR1 and CDR2 sequences are MNHNS and SASEGT.

This clone has only a few counts. The genes are TRBV6-5 and TRBJ2-7; TRBD2 agrees at 8 bases. Germline lookup yields CDR1 MNHEY and CDR2 SVGAGI. This CDR3 region has 15 residues. V shed 2 bases, J shed 1 base, and the junction held 4 bases outside the gene matches. The CDR3 spells CASSYRASGSYEQYV. CDR3 sequence (DNA): TGTGCCAGCAGTTACCGGGCTAGCGGGTCCTACGAGCAGTACGTC.

The rearrangement joins TRBV29-1 to TRBJ2-1; a weak D match, TRBD2 (5 bases). Per the germline V gene, CDR1 is SQVTM and CDR2 is ANQGSEA. Trimming shortened V by 6 bases and J by 3 bases, and 15 bases separated the two germline ends. There are 14 residues in the CDR3. The CDR3 nucleotides read TGCAGCGTCTCAGGTAACGGAGGCTACAATGAGCAGTTCTTC. Residues: CSVSGNGGYNEQFF.